Sequencing of this TCR beta chain was carried out in a study of shared clonotypes between healthy human individuals. Study results and limitations: The expectation was that sequencing depth would affect clonotype sharing among donors.

Turning to this clone: The antigen is undetermined.

V lost 7 bases and J 4 bases, leaving 16 bases between the germline ends. The CDR3 covers 14 residues. Germline values: CDR1 MGHDK, CDR2 SYGVNS. Authors' analysis steps: Owing to the provision of junction-only sequences devoid of quality scores by immunoSEQ, filtering differed. Only in-frame clones appear in the TCRdb table, and some are missing; sequencing was by immunoSEQ multiplex PCR. Clone size and the V and J calls come from that table; the DNA yielded D and trimming. The data contain over a million clones, roughly 70% of them singletons. Sequences were obtained from memory CD4+ T cells sorted from blood. Subset here: CD45RA-negative fraction. The source of this sequence is a man younger than 30 in good health. This chain links TRBV25-1 with TRBJ1-1; possible D gene TRBD1, 6 bases. CDR3 loop: CASIESGASTEAFF. DNA of the CDR3: TGTGCCAGCATAGAGTCAGGGGCGAGCACTGAAGCTTTCTTT.